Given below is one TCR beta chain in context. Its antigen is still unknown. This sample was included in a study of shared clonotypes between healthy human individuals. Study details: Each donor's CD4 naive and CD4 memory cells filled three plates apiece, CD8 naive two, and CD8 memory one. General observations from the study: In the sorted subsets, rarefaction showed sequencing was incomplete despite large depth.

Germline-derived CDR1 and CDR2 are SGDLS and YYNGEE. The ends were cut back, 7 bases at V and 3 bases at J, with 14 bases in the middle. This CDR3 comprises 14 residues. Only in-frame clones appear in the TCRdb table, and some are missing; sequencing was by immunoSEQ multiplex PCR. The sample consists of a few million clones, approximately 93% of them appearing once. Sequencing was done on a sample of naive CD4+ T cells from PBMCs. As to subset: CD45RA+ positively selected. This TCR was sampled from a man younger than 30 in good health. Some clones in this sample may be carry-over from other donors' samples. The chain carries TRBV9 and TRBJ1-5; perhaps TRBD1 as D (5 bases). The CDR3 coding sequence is TGTGCCAGCCCCGAGGGAGGGACCAATCAGCCCCAGCATTTT. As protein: CASPEGGTNQPQHF.